This TCR beta chain stems from a study of shared clonotypes between healthy human individuals. Across the whole study: A couple of women and a few men aged 18 to 49 made up the donors. Study-level findings and limits: Clonotype sharing among donors, it was expected, would be affected by sequencing depth. A limitation of the genetic and exposure-history diversity represented arose from few donors.

CDR3 length: 12 amino acids. Deletions cut 2 bases from V and 4 bases from J, with 6 bases between. Germline values: CDR1 SGHNT, CDR2 YYREEE (reference sequence). The authors ran unsorted PBMC replicate PCRs on about 310 ng DNA, about 31,000 T cell genomes. The method was immunoSEQ multiplex PCR; TCRdb's version includes in-frame clones alone and lacks a portion of them. The sample contains about 510,000 clones, about 75% of which appear only once. As regards this clone: As yet, its antigen is unknown.

V gene TRBV5-4 combines with J gene TRBJ2-5; D is undetermined. The source of this sequence is a woman in her thirties or forties in good health. Some clones in this sample may be carry-over from other donors' samples. Sequenced input: PBMCs. The CDR3 reads CASSLRRETQYF. CDR3 sequence (DNA): TGTGCCAGCAGCTTAAGGCGAGAGACCCAGTACTTC.